The T cell receptor beta chain under discussion was sequenced for a study of radiotherapy plus CTLA-4 blockade in lung cancer (dated by TCRdb to 2017 to 2018). Regarding the study in general: Among enrolled patients, 18% had an objective response and about 30% reached disease control.

The receptor library was made with the immunoSEQ multiplex PCR assay. TCRdb's version of the immuneACCESS table is confined to in-frame rearrangements and falls short of the full clone set. An unresolved V gene accounts for under half of the shortfall where checked; the remainder is of unknown origin. This sample lists over 85,000 clones; roughly 74% were detected once. The ten largest account for approximately 2.8% of the sample. Beyond this particular receptor, the publication reports: After treatment with radiotherapy and ipilimumab, TCR clones that originated in tumors expanded in peripheral blood. The strongest predictors of response, as reported, were early dynamic changes in blood T cell clones along with a rise in serum interferon-beta after radiation.

From cysteine to phenylalanine, the CDR3 is 15 amino acids long. Of all the DNA, just the CDR3 is kept, 45 bases in frame from base 1. The germline V gene gives CDR1 as MDHEN and CDR2 as SYDVKM. V is pruned by 3 bases and J by 2 bases, leaving 5 bases of the junction without a gene match. This clone was detected a few times. Its antigen is currently not known. There are no base qualities to consult, and no much larger clone falls within one base. The study evaluated CTLA-4 blockade (ipilimumab) given together with focal radiation therapy in patients who had chemo-refractory metastatic non-small-cell lung cancer.

The chain uses TRBV28 and TRBJ2-7, and 9 junctional nucleotides match TRBD2. This sequence originates from a human donor with non-small cell lung cancer who had a partial response to radiotherapy plus ipilimumab. Some clones in this sample may be carry-over from other donors' samples. Material: peripheral blood, obtained from a patient treated with radiotherapy plus ipilimumab. The base sequence is TGTGCCAGCAGTTTCCCCCTAGCGGGACCCTACGAGCAGTACTTC. It codes for CASSFPLAGPYEQYF.